This T cell receptor (beta chain) emerged from a study of Graves' ophthalmopathy and Graves' hyperthyroidism. The authors used Ficoll-Paque density gradient centrifugation to separate PBMCs. The input was 10 ml of fresh peripheral blood. V gave up 5 bases and J gave up 2 bases, with 16 bases separating them. Germline loops: CDR1 MDHEN, CDR2 SYDVKM. The length of the CDR3 is 15 residues. As the template, RNA transcripts were used to amplify TCR beta CDR3 regions. HTBI primers primed a first-round RT-PCR, and a second-round multiplex PCR followed. Each CDR3 protein gets one entry after TCRdb re-called the multiplex PCR reads with MiXCR. This sample has about 210,000 distinct CDR3 sequences, with less than 30% found just once.

This sequence originates from a man aged 45-65 years with Graves' ophthalmopathy. The sample taken for sequencing was peripheral blood. The chain couples TRBV28 to TRBJ2-7, with D perhaps TRBD1 (6 bases). The CDR3 bases are TGTGCCAGCAGTAACAGGGAGCGGTCCCCCTACGAGCAGTACTTC. As protein: CASSNRERSPYEQYF.